This T cell receptor beta chain was documented in a study of blood T cell repertoires in COVID-19. Background on the study: There were acute and convalescent COVID-19 samples, and they came from the United States, Italy and Spain. Sample material is recorded as cDNA or gDNA derived from T cells, B-cell-depleted T cells, or PBMCs.

In the original processing: Reference gene primer amplification gave estimated nucleated cell counts. Measured with immunoSEQ multiplex PCR; TCRdb has only the in-frame clones, and not every one. V, J and clone size reflect that table, while D and trimming were determined from the DNA. In the table there are about 170,000 clones, approximately 86% of which are singletons. Trimming shortened V by 0 bases and J by 8 bases, and 17 bases separated the two germline ends. The CDR3 totals 15 residues. Germline V lookup: CDR1 SQVTM, CDR2 ANQGSEA. Source material: peripheral blood. V usage is TRBV29-1 and J usage is TRBJ2-1, with D hard to call. The receptor was derived from a man aged 45 to 65 with active or convalescent COVID-19. CDR3 sequence (DNA): TGCAGCGTTGAAGATCCTACACCTCCCCGGGATGAGCAGTTCTTC. Residues: CSVEDPTPPRDEQFF.